A single sample is the source of the 21 T cell receptor beta chains below, sequenced in a study of blood T cell repertoires in COVID-19. Sequencing used immunoSEQ multiplex PCR; TCRdb keeps in-frame clones, though not all of them. The sample carries about 210,000 clones, roughly nine tenths recorded once. Sequencing was performed on peripheral blood. These receptors came from a man aged 30-40 years with acute or convalescent COVID-19.

This clone was found once. J is TRBJ1-6 and V is TRBV25-1; no firm D call. CDR1 is MGHDK, CDR2 SYGVNS, per germline. This CDR3 has 13 residues. Deletions cut 6 bases from V and 4 bases from J, with 7 bases between. CDR3 loop: CASRPNYNSPLHF. The CDR3 DNA reads TGTGCCAGCAGACCTAATTATAATTCACCCCTCCACTTT.

The chain uses TRBV6-1 and TRBJ1-5, with 10 bases aligning to TRBD1. The CDR3 has 15 residues. In germline, CDR1 is MNHNS, CDR2 SASEGT. The trim removed 1 base at V and 7 bases at J, leaving 4 bases unmatched. The CDR3 reads CASSEGTGGNQPQHF. The CDR3 coding sequence is TGTGCCAGCAGTGAAGGGACAGGGGGGAACCAGCCCCAGCATTTT.

The gene calls are TRBV10-1 and TRBJ1-5; a weak D match, TRBD1 (5 bases). The CDR3 has 13 amino acids. Germline V gene data show CDR1 as WNHNN and CDR2 as SYGVQD (reference sequence). Trimming stripped 3 bases from V and 4 bases from J, with 7 bases between. The CDR3 coding sequence is TGCGCCAGCAGTGAAGGGGCGAATCAGCCCCAGCATTTT. Residues: CASSEGANQPQHF.

The genes are TRBV6-5 and TRBJ1-2; 9 bases agree with TRBD1. The CDR3 is made up of 15 amino acids. Trimming cost V 5 bases and J 5 bases; bases outside gene matches: 9. Germline CDR1 and CDR2: MNHEY and SVGAGI. This chain's CDR3 is CASSPDRGRFYGYTF. CDR3 nucleotide sequence: TGTGCCAGCAGTCCCGACAGGGGGAGATTTTATGGCTACACCTTC.

This chain uses TRBV5-1 with TRBJ2-7; D gene unclear. Germline V gene data show CDR1 as SGHRS and CDR2 as YFSETQ. The CDR3 consists of 15 residues. The V end was cut by 6 bases, the J end by 1 base, with 17 bases between. CDR3 protein: CASTEAVAESYEQYF. The CDR3 DNA reads TGCGCCAGCACCGAGGCGGTCGCGGAATCCTACGAGCAGTACTTC.

The chain recombines TRBV19 with TRBJ2-3, with 7 bases that match TRBD2. The CDR3 runs to 15 residues. CDR1 LNHDA and CDR2 SQIVND come from the germline V gene (reference sequence). V dropped 7 bases and J dropped 0; count of bases not matched to a gene: 7. This chain's CDR3 is CASKNSGFSTDTQYF. The CDR3 nucleotides are TGTGCCAGTAAGAATAGCGGGTTTAGCACAGATACGCAGTATTTT.

J is TRBJ2-1 and V is TRBV5-1, with D unclear. This CDR3 has 15 amino acids. Trimming stripped 4 bases from V and 4 bases from J, with 15 bases between. CDR1 is SGHRS and CDR2 is YFSETQ in the germline V gene. In nucleotides, the CDR3 is TGCGCCAGCAGCCGTAGTACGGTTTTATACAATGAGCAGTTCTTC. Its translation: CASSRSTVLYNEQFF.

V gene TRBV19 combines with J gene TRBJ2-7; 11 nucleotides agree with TRBD2. The CDR3 spans 15 residues. J gave up 5 bases and V 5 bases, and 8 bases lay outside the gene matches. CDR1 and CDR2 from the germline V gene are LNHDA and SQIVND (reference sequence). The CDR3 DNA reads as TGTGCCAGTAGTGGGAAGGGACTAGCGGACAACGAGCAGTACTTC. Translated, it gives CASSGKGLADNEQYF.

The V and J genes are TRBV19 and TRBJ1-2; D is undetermined. CDR1 and CDR2 (germline): LNHDA, SQIVND (reference sequence). V lost 3 bases and J 3 bases, leaving 11 bases between the germline ends. This CDR3 is built from 14 residues. DNA of the CDR3: TGTGCCAGTAGTATTGAGGGCAGCCACTATGGCTACACCTTC. This sequence encodes CASSIEGSHYGYTF.

The genes are TRBV10-1 and TRBJ2-2; 8 nucleotides match TRBD2. The V gene end was trimmed by 8 bases and the J gene end by 4 bases; junction bases not matched to a gene: 9. The CDR3 consists of 15 residues. The germline gives CDR1 WNHNN, CDR2 SYGVQD (reference sequence). The CDR3 region has the DNA TGCGCCAGCCAGAGAAGCGGGGGAGGCACCGGGGAGCTGTTTTTT. Its protein product is CASQRSGGGTGELFF.

V and J are TRBV23-1 and TRBJ2-2, with D possibly matching TRBD1 (6 bases). TRBV23-1 is classed as an ORF, of uncertain function. The ends were cut back, 2 bases at V and 0 bases at J, with 7 bases in the middle. This CDR3 region has 15 residues. CDR3 region: CASSQGQTNTGELFF. CDR3 DNA sequence: TGCGCCAGCAGTCAAGGACAGACGAACACCGGGGAGCTGTTTTTT.

This clone appeared once. This rearrangement joins TRBV18 to TRBJ2-5; TRBD2 matches at 8 bases. The CDR3 is made up of 15 amino acids. CDR1 and CDR2 (germline): KGHSH, LQKENI. With V trimmed by 3 bases and J by 5 bases, 8 bases remained unmatched. The CDR3 protein is CASSPNGRAWETQYF. CDR3 DNA sequence: TGTGCCAGCTCACCCAACGGGAGGGCCTGGGAGACCCAGTACTTC.

The gene calls are TRBV28 and TRBJ1-2; perhaps TRBD1 as D (6 bases). Germline assignment: CDR1 MDHEN and CDR2 SYDVKM. Trimming cost V 1 base and J 4 bases, with 16 bases left between them. This CDR3 contains 16 residues. The CDR3 DNA follows: TGTGCCAGCAGTTTATCAAGGAGATCCAGGGGCTATGGCTACACCTTC. Its translation: CASSLSRRSRGYGYTF.

The V and J genes are TRBV14 and TRBJ1-6, with D hard to call. CDR3 length: 15 amino acids. The germline CDR1 and CDR2 sequences are SGHDN and FVKESK. Trimming removed 4 bases from V and 12 bases from J, with 19 bases in between. CDR3 region: CASSPQRTNRGPLHF. CDR3 nucleotide sequence: TGTGCCAGCAGCCCACAACGAACGAATCGAGGACCCCTCCACTTT. Based on the CDR3 plus reference TRBV14 and TRBJ1-6, the full variable domain is EAGVTQFPSHSVIEKGQTVTLRCDPISGHDNLYWYRRVMGKEIKFLLHFVKESKQDESGMPNNRFLAERTGGTYSTLKVQPAELEDSGVYFCASSPQRTNRGPLHFGNGTRLTVT.

The V call is TRBV6-5, the J call TRBJ1-3; D is ambiguous. This CDR3 is 13 amino acids long. The V gene's germline CDR1 is MNHEY and CDR2 SVGAGI. Trimming took off 11 bases at V and 0 bases at J, with 11 bases between the two ends. DNA of the CDR3: TGTGCCTGCCGACGGAGCTCTGGAAACACCATATATTTT. Protein sequence: CACRRSSGNTIYF.

This chain links TRBV30 with TRBJ2-7, with 12 bases lining up with TRBD2. V gave up 4 bases and J gave up 6 bases; unmatched junction bases: 10. Germline CDR1 GTSNPN, CDR2 SVGIG (reference sequence). The CDR3 is made up of 15 amino acids. The CDR3 nucleotides read TGTGCCTGGACCCTAGCGGGGGGGCCTGGGCGCGAGCAGTACTTC. Encoded protein: CAWTLAGGPGREQYF.

The chain links TRBV6-5 to TRBJ2-6; D is uncertain. This CDR3 is built from 14 residues. V lost 6 bases to trimming and J lost 3 bases, with 9 bases between them. The germline CDR1 and CDR2 sequences are MNHEY and SVGAGI. As DNA, the CDR3 is TGTGCCAGCAGACCCACATATGGGGCCAACGTCCTGACTTTC. This gives the protein CASRPTYGANVLTF.

The chain links TRBV11-2 to TRBJ2-1; tentatively, D is TRBD2 (5 bases). Germline loops: CDR1 SGHAT, CDR2 FQNNGV. V was pared by 6 bases and J by 0 bases, with 15 bases between. The CDR3 consists of 16 residues. Written as DNA, the CDR3 is TGTGCCAGCAGTCCTCTTAGGACTCCCTCCTACAATGAGCAGTTCTTC. This encodes CASSPLRTPSYNEQFF.

The CDR3 bases are TGTGCCAGCAGCTCCCCCGGGACTGCCGAGCAGTTCTTC. Translated: CASSSPGTAEQFF. The chain couples TRBV7-3 to TRBJ2-1; tentatively, D is TRBD2 (6 bases). V was trimmed by 4 bases and J by 10 bases, leaving 14 bases between them. The germline V gene has CDR1 SGHTA and CDR2 FQGTGA. The CDR3 totals 13 residues.

V is TRBV6-5 and J is TRBJ2-7; D may be TRBD1 (6 bases). V was trimmed by 5 bases and J by 5 bases, leaving 16 bases between them. This CDR3 is built from 14 residues. Germline V gene data show CDR1 as MNHEY and CDR2 as SVGAGI. CDR3 coding DNA: TGTGCCAGCAGTCCCGTCCCAGGGGCCCACGAGCAGTACTTC. Amino acids: CASSPVPGAHEQYF.

V usage is TRBV19 and J usage is TRBJ2-2; D remains unclear. Germline CDR1 LNHDA, CDR2 SQIVND (reference sequence). Trimming stripped 4 bases from V and 6 bases from J, with 15 bases between. CDR3 size: 15 residues. The CDR3 bases are TGTGCCAGTAGTACATCGTTTTTGTTAGCCGGGGAGCTGTTTTTT. It yields the protein CASSTSFLLAGELFF.